This TCR beta chain came from a study of T-cell memory formation after mild COVID-19. Germline lookup yields CDR1 KGHDR and CDR2 SFDVKD. This CDR3 spans 13 amino acids. The V and J ends lost 7 bases and 6 bases, in that order; junction bases with no gene match: 4. This clonotype was detected a few times. TCRdb passed the 5' RACE reads through MiXCR, listing each CDR3 protein once. The sample records roughly 150,000 distinct CDR3 sequences, about 14% being singletons. The receptor's source is an adult woman who had mild COVID-19 (a few samples of this study predate the infection). Cell type and time point are not known. The sample consisted of PBMCs or a T cell subset sorted from them (not recorded which). The chain uses TRBV24-1 and TRBJ2-2; the match to TRBD2 covers 7 bases. The CDR3 reads CATRKLASGELFF. CDR3 in DNA: TGTGCCACCAGAAAACTAGCGTCCGGGGAGCTGTTTTTT.